One and the same sample provided the 18 T cell receptor beta chains below, sequenced in a study of PD-1 blockade in classical Hodgkin lymphoma. Time point in this sample: cycle 4 day 1 (C4D1), after less than 7 weeks of nivolumab. Every one of the patients relapsed after autologous stem cell transplantation (brentuximab vedotin exposure was variable). The data were produced by immunoSEQ multiplex PCR, yet TCRdb's version contains in-frame clones alone and is incomplete. The table lists tens of thousands of clones, nearly 90% of them singletons. This sample comprised peripheral blood mononuclear cells (PBMCs), obtained before the fourth cycle of nivolumab. These receptors were taken from a human donor with classical Hodgkin lymphoma.

The rearrangement joins TRBV4-2 to TRBJ2-1; 9 nucleotides agree with TRBD2. V lost 0 bases to trimming and J lost 9 bases; unmatched junction nucleotides: 12. This CDR3 comprises 17 residues. Germline V CDR1 and CDR2: LGHNA, YNFKEQ. The CDR3 bases are TGTGCCAGCAGCCAAGAACTGGGTGGACAGCGGGAGGTTGAGCAGTTCTTC. It codes for CASSQELGGQREVEQFF.

The gene calls are TRBV5-5 and TRBJ1-1, with no clear D. V shed 1 base and J shed 1 base, with 8 bases lying between them. CDR1 is SGHKS and CDR2 is YYEKEE in the germline V gene (reference sequence). This CDR3 is 14 amino acids long. CDR3 region: CASSLSTQNTEAFF. CDR3 coding DNA: TGTGCCAGCAGCTTGTCGACCCAGAACACTGAAGCTTTCTTT. Variable domain in full (rest from reference TRBV5-5 and TRBJ1-1): DAGVTQSPTHLIKTRGQQVTLRCSPISGHKSVSWYQQVLGQGPQFIFQYYEKEERGRGNFPDRFSARQFPNYSSELNVNALLLGDSALYLCASSLSTQNTEAFFGQGTRLTVV.

The rearrangement links TRBV21-1 to TRBJ1-5; the DNA was not used to check the table's D call, TRBD1. TRBV21-1 has pseudogene status. CDR3 length: 16 residues. The CDR3 protein is CASSKAHRNGNQPQHF. The CDR3 bases are TGTGCCAGCAGCAAAGCGCACAGGAATGGCAATCAGCCCCAGCATTTT.

The chain carries TRBV10-3 and TRBJ2-5; D may be TRBD2 (5 bases). Germline V CDR1 and CDR2: ENHRY, SYGVKD. The V end lost 4 bases, the J end lost 4 bases, and 7 bases lay between the germline ends. This CDR3 spans 12 amino acids. DNA for the CDR3: TGTGCCATCAGTGGTGGGAGAGAGACCCAGTACTTC. It is translated as CAISGGRETQYF.

The V call is TRBV6-5, the J call TRBJ2-1, with D maybe TRBD2 (6 bases). CDR1 MNHEY and CDR2 SVGAGI come from the germline V gene. The CDR3 consists of 15 residues. Trimming cost V 6 bases and J 0 bases, with 12 bases left between them. The CDR3, as DNA: TGTGCCAGCAGCCGTTCCGGGAGCTCCTACAATGAGCAGTTCTTC. Protein sequence: CASSRSGSSYNEQFF.

V is TRBV13 and J is TRBJ1-1; no reliable D call. The CDR3 runs 14 residues. Trimming left V 5 bases short and J 5 bases short, with 15 bases between. The germline CDR1 and CDR2 sequences are PRHDT and FYEKMQ (reference sequence). The CDR3 nucleotides read TGTGCCAGCAGCCGCGGAGGGAGGCCAACTGAAGCTTTCTTT. It codes for CASSRGGRPTEAFF. The full variable domain, in which reference TRBV13 and TRBJ1-1 provide the parts outside the CDR3, is AAGVIQSPRHLIKEKRETATLKCYPIPRHDTVYWYQQGPGQDPQFLISFYEKMQSDKGSIPDRFSAQQFSDYHSELNMSSLELGDSALYFCASSRGGRPTEAFFGQGTRLTVV.

The V call is TRBV9, the J call TRBJ1-1; possible D gene TRBD1, 5 bases. The ends were cut back, 1 base at V and 6 bases at J, with 19 bases in the middle. Looked up from germline, CDR1 is SGDLS and CDR2 is YYNGEE. The CDR3 contains 16 residues. The CDR3 region is CASSVRGVMEVAEAFF. DNA of the CDR3: TGTGCCAGCAGCGTAAGAGGGGTGATGGAGGTAGCTGAAGCTTTCTTT.

The rearrangement links TRBV19 to TRBJ2-5, with no clear D. The better agreement between TRBJ2-7 and the DNA end casts doubt on the J call. Germline values: CDR1 LNHDA, CDR2 SQIVND (reference sequence). CDR3 length equals 14 residues. The CDR3 here is CASSIDRTSYEQYF. The DNA of the CDR3 is TGTGCCAGTAGTATAGACCGGACCTCCTACGAGCAGTACTTC.

This chain links TRBV10-2 with TRBJ2-1; D uncertain. CDR1 is WSHSY and CDR2 is SAAADI in the germline V gene. The V end lost 7 bases, the J end lost 4 bases, and 5 bases lay between the germline ends. The CDR3 spans 11 residues. CDR3 residues: CASMGYNEQFF. The CDR3 coding sequence is TGCGCCAGCATGGGTTACAATGAGCAGTTCTTC.

The chain carries TRBV30 and TRBJ2-7; D call uncertain. The CDR3 extends over 13 amino acids. Trimming stripped 0 bases from V and 2 bases from J, with 8 bases between. CDR1 is GTSNPN, CDR2 SVGIG, per germline (reference sequence). The CDR3 region is CAWSVPGTYEQYF. The CDR3, as DNA: TGTGCCTGGAGTGTACCCGGAACCTACGAGCAGTACTTC.

This clone was detected only a few times. V gene TRBV4-1 combines with J gene TRBJ1-1; TRBD1 might be the D (6 bases). The germline CDR1 and CDR2 sequences are MGHRA and YSYEKL. Trimming took off 1 base at V and 4 bases at J, with 22 bases between the two ends. CDR3 size: 18 residues. CDR3 nucleotide sequence: TGCGCCAGCAGCCAAGGGAGAGGCAGGGGCATGAGTGGCACTGAAGCTTTCTTT. Translating gives CASSQGRGRGMSGTEAFF.

The chain combines TRBV5-5 with TRBJ2-3, with D possibly being TRBD1 (6 bases). Trimming cost V 4 bases and J 1 base, with 25 bases left between them. The CDR3 consists of 19 residues. CDR1 is SGHKS and CDR2 is YYEKEE in the germline V gene (reference sequence). This CDR3 reads CASSQTFTGQKIGTDTQYF. CDR3 nucleotide sequence: TGTGCCAGCAGCCAAACCTTTACAGGGCAGAAGATTGGCACAGATACGCAGTATTTT.

The chain recombines TRBV27 with TRBJ2-2; 9 nucleotides line up with TRBD2. Germline V lookup: CDR1 MNHEY, CDR2 SMNVEV (reference sequence). The CDR3 contains 17 residues. With V trimmed by 3 bases and J by 5 bases, 10 bases remained unmatched. The DNA for the CDR3 is TGTGCCAGCAGTTTTTTGGTAGCGGGAGTGGGGACCGGGGAGCTGTTTTTT. It translates to CASSFLVAGVGTGELFF.

The chain combines TRBV2 with TRBJ2-3; 9 positions match TRBD1. Trimming cost V 7 bases and J 4 bases; bases outside gene matches: 6. CDR1 SNHLY and CDR2 FYNNEI come from the germline V gene. CDR3 size: 14 residues. The CDR3 here is CASTGTGGADTQYF. As DNA, the CDR3 is TGTGCCAGCACCGGAACAGGGGGCGCAGATACGCAGTATTTT.

This sequence joins TRBV5-1 and TRBJ2-6; D may be TRBD2 (6 bases). The CDR3 loop spans 15 amino acids. V gave up 4 bases and J gave up 1 base, with 9 bases separating them. Germline CDR1 reads SGHRS; CDR2 reads YFSETQ. As DNA, the CDR3 is TGCGCCAGCAGCCTCGGGGGATCTGGGGCCAACGTCCTGACTTTC. This sequence encodes CASSLGGSGANVLTF. The whole variable domain, filled in from reference TRBV5-1 and TRBJ2-6, reads KAGVTQTPRYLIKTRGQQVTLSCSPISGHRSVSWYQQTPGQGLQFLFEYFSETQRNKGNFPGRFSGRQFSNSRSEMNVSTLELGDSALYLCASSLGGSGANVLTFGAGSRLTVL.

The chain couples TRBV11-3 to TRBJ2-7, with D maybe TRBD2 (6 bases). In germline, CDR1 is SGHNT, CDR2 YENEEA. This CDR3 comprises 15 residues. Deletions cut 6 bases from V and 6 bases from J, with 21 bases between. The CDR3 coding sequence is TGTGCCAGCAGTTTCCTAGCGAGGAAGGACATCGAGCAGTACTTC. This translates into CASSFLARKDIEQYF.

The rearrangement uses TRBV7-2 and TRBJ1-2, with D perhaps matching TRBD1 (5 bases). This CDR3 contains 15 residues. The germline CDR1 and CDR2 sequences are SGHTA and FQGNSA. V lost 5 bases to trimming and J lost 0 bases, with 13 bases between them. In DNA, the CDR3 is TGTGCCAGCAGCATTCGACAGCTACCTAACTATGGCTACACCTTC. It translates to CASSIRQLPNYGYTF.

The rearrangement links TRBV5-4 to TRBJ1-1; D uncertain. Trimming left V 0 bases short and J 5 bases short, with 2 bases between. The CDR3 is 11 residues long. The germline gives CDR1 SGHNT, CDR2 YYREEE (reference sequence). The CDR3 DNA reads as TGTGCCAGCAGCTTGGGGACTGAAGCTTTCTTT. It is translated as CASSLGTEAFF.